The 31 T cell receptor beta chains below come from one sample, sequenced in a study of spatial heterogeneity in lung cancer (dated by TCRdb to the late 2010s). Broader findings and caveats from the paper: The tumor nonsynonymous mutation count correlated with the number of expanded intratumoral alpha and beta TCRs.

The time point label corresponds to: sample taken at primary tumor resection. Their cognate antigens are unknown. Library prep was done by 5' RACE. Sequenced using a NextSeq 500. Using fastp trimming at Q25 and MiXCR clonotype assembly, TCRdb reanalyzed the public sequencing data and kept in-frame beta chains. Rows matching on CDR3 protein sequence are summarized as one entry with the most common DNA and genes. In this sample the table shows about 3,300 distinct CDR3 sequences, roughly 6.1% of which occur a single time. The top ten clonotypes cover 15% of the sample. This specimen consisted of lung tumor tissue, obtained at surgery. Receptor source: a male donor with early-stage non-small cell lung cancer.

This clonotype is medium-sized in the sample. The chain links TRBV7-2 to TRBJ2-3, with 7 bases fitting TRBD2. V lost 5 bases and J lost 5; bases outside the gene matches: 13. The CDR3 extends over 16 amino acids. The germline V gene has CDR1 SGHTA and CDR2 FQGNSA. As DNA, the CDR3 is TGTGCCAGCAGCCTAAGTTTAGCGGGCCGGGGAGATACGCAGTATTTT. This codes for CASSLSLAGRGDTQYF.

By share, this clonotype counts as medium-sized (0.01 to 0.1%). The rearrangement uses TRBV15 and TRBJ2-7, with 13 bases matching TRBD2. V was pared by 6 bases and J by 1 base, with 0 bases of the junction left unmatched. The CDR3 sequence is 14 residues long. CDR1 and CDR2 (germline): LNHNV, YYDKDF (reference sequence). The CDR3 DNA reads as TGTGCCACCAGGACTAGCGGGGGGTCCTACGAGCAGTACTTC. Protein sequence: CATRTSGGSYEQYF.

By share of the sample, this clonotype is medium-sized. The gene calls are TRBV20-1 and TRBJ2-1; 7 bases line up with TRBD2. CDR1 is DFQATT, CDR2 SNEGSKA, per germline (reference sequence). V dropped 1 base and J dropped 8; count of bases not matched to a gene: 5. The CDR3 has 13 residues. The CDR3 DNA follows: TGCAGTGCTAGAGCAGCGGGGTGGGATGAGCAGTTCTTC. Its protein product is CSARAAGWDEQFF.

This clonotype was counted only a few times. A clone one base away is much larger, so this may be a read error. This chain uses TRBV5-6 with TRBJ2-3; 11 bases are a match to TRBD1. With V trimmed by 4 bases and J by 2 bases, 9 bases remained unmatched. CDR1 is SGHDT, CDR2 YYEEEE, per germline. CDR3 size: 17 residues. The CDR3 protein is CASSERLGQGATDTQYF. In DNA, the CDR3 is TGTGCCAGCAGCGAGAGACTCGGACAGGGGGCCACAGATACGCAGTATTTT.

This clonotype is termed medium-sized. V is TRBV2 and J is TRBJ1-2, with 10 positions matching TRBD1. CDR1 and CDR2 (germline): SNHLY, FYNNEI. The CDR3 extends over 14 amino acids. With V trimmed by 5 bases and J by 5 bases, 5 bases remained unmatched. The CDR3 sequence is CASSRQGAAYGYTF. CDR3 DNA: TGTGCCAGCAGTCGACAGGGGGCGGCTTATGGCTACACCTTC. The entire variable domain, with the rest obtained from reference TRBV2 and TRBJ1-2, is as follows: EPEVTQTPSHQVTQMGQEVILRCVPISNHLYFYWYRQILGQKVEFLVSFYNNEISEKSEIFDDQFSVERPDGSNFTLKIRSTKLEDSAMYFCASSRQGAAYGYTFGSGTRLTVV.

J is TRBJ2-4 and V is TRBV7-2, with a possible D match to TRBD1 (7 bases). The CDR3 runs 13 residues. V shed 8 bases and J shed 9 bases, with 17 bases lying between them. Per germline, CDR1 SGHTA and CDR2 FQGNSA. CDR3 sequence reads: CASAGQFISIQYF. The CDR3 bases are TGTGCCAGCGCGGGACAGTTCATAAGCATTCAGTACTTC.

By share of the sample, this clonotype is medium-sized. This chain connects TRBV19 to TRBJ1-6, with 7 bases aligning to TRBD1. CDR3 length equals 13 residues. Germline lookup yields CDR1 LNHDA and CDR2 SQIVND (reference sequence). Unmatched junction bases numbered 15, after V lost 6 bases and J lost 19 bases. The DNA for the CDR3 is TGTGCCAGTAGCAACCACGAAAGACAGGGACAACACTTT. The encoded protein is CASSNHERQGQHF.

V and J are TRBV15 and TRBJ1-1; D may be TRBD1 (6 bases). This CDR3 has 12 residues. The V gene's germline CDR1 is LNHNV and CDR2 YYDKDF (reference sequence). Trimming took 4 bases from V and 7 from J, leaving 10 bases between them. For the CDR3, the DNA is TGTGCCACCAGCAACGGACAGAATGAAGCTTTCTTT. Its translation is CATSNGQNEAFF.

This clonotype qualifies as medium-sized. The rearrangement uses TRBV11-2 and TRBJ2-3, with D perhaps TRBD1 or TRBD2 (6 bases each). The germline V and J ends were trimmed by 5 bases and 0 bases, with 15 bases remaining between them. This CDR3 contains 16 residues. The V gene's germline CDR1 is SGHAT and CDR2 FQNNGV. This chain's CDR3 is CASSRVGGHSTDTQYF. Here the CDR3 DNA reads TGTGCCAGCAGCCGCGTCGGGGGCCATAGCACAGATACGCAGTATTTT.

V is TRBV28 and J is TRBJ1-6, with D unresolved. The V and J ends lost 3 bases and 7 bases respectively, with 4 bases between them. Germline V CDR1 and CDR2: MDHEN, SYDVKM. This CDR3 is built from 12 residues. The CDR3 protein is CASSFQNSPLHF. The DNA of the CDR3 is TGTGCCAGCAGTTTTCAGAATTCACCCCTCCACTTT.

This clonotype was seen a few times. The J gene is TRBJ2-5, the V gene TRBV7-2; no firm D call. This CDR3 is built from 17 residues. Germline V gene data show CDR1 as SGHTA and CDR2 as FQGNSA. V lost 1 base to trimming and J lost 1 base, with 16 bases between them. The CDR3 region has the DNA TGTGCCAGCAGCTTAGGGCATCAGGTGAACTTCCAAGAGACCCAGTACTTC. Translated: CASSLGHQVNFQETQYF.

Sample share makes this clonotype medium-sized (0.01 to 0.1%). The chain combines TRBV5-1 with TRBJ2-2, with D perhaps TRBD1 (5 bases). This CDR3 is 13 amino acids long. Looked up from germline, CDR1 is SGHRS and CDR2 is YFSETQ. V was trimmed by 2 bases and J by 8 bases, leaving 10 bases between them. The CDR3 coding sequence is TGCGCCAGCAGCTTTACAGGATGGGGGGAGCTGTTTTTT. It codes for CASSFTGWGELFF.

By share of the sample, this clonotype is medium-sized. This chain connects TRBV4-2 to TRBJ1-5; the D is unclear. This CDR3 has 16 residues. Trimming left V 0 bases short and J 4 bases short, with 13 bases between. Germline V lookup: CDR1 LGHNA, CDR2 YNFKEQ. CDR3 in DNA: TGTGCCAGCAGCCAAGAAGGAAGGTCCGTAAATCAGCCCCAGCATTTT. Translating it yields CASSQEGRSVNQPQHF.

The chain has TRBV15 and TRBJ1-1; no clear D. CDR1 LNHNV and CDR2 YYDKDF come from the germline V gene (reference sequence). The ends were cut back, 0 bases at V and 4 bases at J, with 9 bases in the middle. This CDR3 region has 14 residues. CDR3 DNA sequence: TGTGCCACCAGCAGAGATCTGGGCGTCACTGAAGCTTTCTTT. This encodes CATSRDLGVTEAFF.

This rearrangement joins TRBV15 to TRBJ2-1; no firm D call. The germline V gene has CDR1 LNHNV and CDR2 YYDKDF (reference sequence). Trimming took off 3 bases at V and 1 base at J, with 10 bases between the two ends. The CDR3 is made up of 15 amino acids. CDR3 in DNA: TGTGCCACCAGCAGTGGCCTTTCTTCCTACAATGAGCAGTTCTTC. Amino acid sequence: CATSSGLSSYNEQFF.

This clonotype came up many times. The rearrangement joins TRBV3-1 to TRBJ2-5; 12 nucleotides match TRBD2. CDR3 size: 15 residues. Germline CDR1 is LGHDT and CDR2 is YNNKEL (reference sequence). V gave up 0 bases and J gave up 8 bases; unmatched junction bases: 4. In DNA form, the CDR3 reads TGTGCCAGCAGCCAAGATACACTAGCGGGAGGAACCCAGTACTTC. This gives the protein CASSQDTLAGGTQYF.

This clonotype is medium-sized. The V call is TRBV4-2, the J call TRBJ2-1; perhaps D is TRBD1 or TRBD2 (5 bases each). The CDR3 has 17 amino acids. CDR1 is LGHNA, CDR2 YNFKEQ, per germline. The germline V and J ends were trimmed by 0 bases and 0 bases, with 12 bases remaining between them. CDR3 nucleotide sequence: TGTGCCAGCAGCCAAGAGGTGGGACCCTTCTCCTACAATGAGCAGTTCTTC. This encodes CASSQEVGPFSYNEQFF.

This clonotype was counted ten times or more. The chain has TRBV5-1 and TRBJ2-4; TRBD1 matches 8 bases. The CDR3 totals 16 residues. Germline CDR1 SGHRS, CDR2 YFSETQ. V was clipped by 3 bases and J by 6 bases; unmatched bases: 11. The CDR3 DNA sequence: TGCGCCAGCAGCTCTAGATCCGGGACAGGTATAAACATTCAGTACTTC. Protein: CASSSRSGTGINIQYF.

This clonotype was seen a handful of times. J is TRBJ1-6 and V is TRBV16, with 10 positions matching TRBD1. The CDR3 runs 15 residues. The V gene's germline CDR1 is KGHSY and CDR2 FQNENV. V trimming: 2 bases; J trimming: 9 bases; junction bases outside the gene matches: 4. CDR3 in DNA: TGTGCCAGCAGCCAAAGACAGGGGGCAGGTTCACCCCTCCACTTT. It translates to CASSQRQGAGSPLHF.

At least ten counts were recorded for this clonotype. This chain connects TRBV6-1 to TRBJ1-3; D gene uncertain. Trimming stripped 6 bases from V and 4 bases from J, with 13 bases between. Germline V CDR1 and CDR2: MNHNS, SASEGT. This CDR3 spans 14 amino acids. The CDR3 nucleotides read TGTGCCAGCAGACCGACCCTGAGGGGAAACACCATATATTTT. This translates into CASRPTLRGNTIYF.

This clonotype counts as medium-sized (0.01 to 0.1%). J is TRBJ2-3 and V is TRBV5-1; 8 nucleotides line up with TRBD1. The germline V gene has CDR1 SGHRS and CDR2 YFSETQ. The CDR3 runs to 17 residues. The V and J ends lost 0 bases and 0 bases, in that order; junction bases with no gene match: 6. As DNA, the CDR3 is TGCGCCAGCAGCTTGGCCGGGACAGGTGGCAGCACAGATACGCAGTATTTT. Its translation is CASSLAGTGGSTDTQYF.

By sample fraction, this clonotype is medium-sized. The chain joins TRBV27 to TRBJ1-5, with TRBD1 matching 8 bases. The V segment lost 5 bases and the J segment 6 bases; nucleotides outside the gene matches: 12. The germline gives CDR1 MNHEY, CDR2 SMNVEV (reference sequence). The CDR3 is 16 residues long. The CDR3: CASSPQGGIVSQPQHF. The CDR3 bases are TGTGCCAGCAGTCCACAGGGGGGGATTGTTAGTCAGCCCCAGCATTTT.

This clonotype has a handful of counts. The gene calls are TRBV29-1 and TRBJ1-1, with D perhaps matching TRBD1 (6 bases). V was pared by 6 bases and J by 11 bases, with 34 bases between. The germline V gene encodes CDR1 SQVTM and CDR2 ANQGSEA. The CDR3 has 17 amino acids. The DNA for the CDR3 is TGCAGCGTCGTCGACAACGGGGGCGCGGGTTACGCGCCGTGGGCTTTCTTT. Translation: CSVVDNGGAGYAPWAFF.

This clonotype is categorized as medium-sized. J is TRBJ2-3 and V is TRBV5-1, with D uncertain. CDR1 SGHRS and CDR2 YFSETQ come from the germline V gene. This CDR3 region has 12 residues. The ends were cut back, 0 bases at V and 6 bases at J, with 5 bases in the middle. The DNA for the CDR3 is TGCGCCAGCAGCTTGGGGGTCGATACGCAGTATTTT. This encodes CASSLGVDTQYF.

This clonotype is medium-sized in the sample. The rearrangement uses TRBV4-3 and TRBJ1-2; 8 bases are shared with TRBD1. The CDR3 runs to 13 residues. Per germline, CDR1 LGHNA and CDR2 YSLEER. V was clipped by 5 bases and J by 4 bases; unmatched bases: 3. The CDR3 spells CASSKGQGYGYTF. The CDR3 bases are TGCGCCAGCAGCAAAGGACAGGGCTATGGCTACACCTTC.

V and J are TRBV11-1 and TRBJ2-1; tentative D call: TRBD1 (5 bases). Trimming shortened V by 0 bases and J by 6 bases, and 18 bases separated the two germline ends. The CDR3 consists of 17 residues. From germline, CDR1 is SGHAT and CDR2 FQDESV (reference sequence). CDR3 bases: TGTGCCAGCAGCTTAGCCCCAAGGTCAGGGTTAGGCAATGAGCAGTTCTTC. Protein product: CASSLAPRSGLGNEQFF.

The gene calls are TRBV4-1 and TRBJ2-1, with 8 positions matching TRBD2. This CDR3 region has 14 residues. Germline-derived CDR1 and CDR2 are MGHRA and YSYEKL. V lost 1 base, J lost 8 bases, and 4 bases stayed unmatched. Here the CDR3 reads CASSQVVTSDEQFF. The CDR3 DNA sequence: TGCGCCAGCAGCCAAGTGGTGACTAGCGATGAGCAGTTCTTC.

This clonotype was detected a few times. The genes are TRBV11-1 and TRBJ1-2, with TRBD1 matching 9 bases. The J segment lost 8 bases and the V segment lost 5 bases, leaving 15 bases of the junction unmatched. The CDR3 sequence is 16 residues long. Germline CDR1 SGHAT, CDR2 FQDESV (reference sequence). CDR3 sequence (DNA): TGTGCCAGCAGCCTCCAAGATCCGGGACAGGGCCCCGGCTACACCTTC. This translates into CASSLQDPGQGPGYTF.

This clonotype is medium-sized. The rearrangement links TRBV28 to TRBJ2-7; no firm D call. Deletions cut 6 bases from V and 4 bases from J, with 7 bases between. The length of the CDR3 is 11 residues. Germline loops: CDR1 MDHEN, CDR2 SYDVKM. The CDR3 reads CASSLGYEQYF. The CDR3 DNA reads as TGTGCCAGCAGCTTGGGATACGAGCAGTACTTC.

The genes are TRBV11-2 and TRBJ2-6; TRBD1 might be the D (5 bases). Trimming stripped 0 bases from V and 4 bases from J, with 19 bases between. The CDR3 is 19 amino acids. CDR1 SGHAT and CDR2 FQNNGV come from the germline V gene. Here the CDR3 reads CASSLDRVPSSSGANVLTF. The CDR3 DNA follows: TGTGCCAGCAGCTTAGACAGGGTGCCCTCTAGTTCCGGGGCCAACGTCCTGACTTTC.

This clonotype is deemed large (0.1 to 1%). This sequence joins TRBV5-4 and TRBJ2-7; 10 bases fit TRBD2. The V segment lost 4 bases and the J segment 1 base; nucleotides outside the gene matches: 5. There are 15 residues in the CDR3. The germline V gene encodes CDR1 SGHNT and CDR2 YYREEE (reference sequence). CDR3 residues: CASSTGLAASYEQYF. CDR3 DNA sequence: TGTGCCAGCAGCACAGGACTAGCGGCTTCCTACGAGCAGTACTTC.